These 6 T cell receptor beta chains were sequenced from one sample in a study of blood T cells in healthy people across ages. For the second PCR, which ran for roughly 6 to 12 cycles, a sample-barcoded 5' primer and a J-beta primer mix were used. TCRdb processed the 5' RACE reads anew with MiXCR; each CDR3 protein has one entry. The sample contains more than 650,000 distinct CDR3 sequences, 22% of which appear only once. Sequenced material: blood. Receptors originate from a man in his 70s in good health.

The chain has TRBV5-1 and TRBJ2-1, with TRBD1 identical over 9 bases. The CDR3 runs to 15 residues. Germline assignment: CDR1 SGHRS and CDR2 YFSETQ. The J segment lost 8 bases and the V segment lost 4 bases, leaving 10 bases of the junction unmatched. In nucleotides, the CDR3 is TGCGCCAGCAGCACTATAGAGACAGGGGGGGATGAGCAGTTCTTC. Translated: CASSTIETGGDEQFF.

CDR3 sequence reads: CASSVAGGTGELFF. In DNA, the CDR3 is TGTGCCAGCAGTGTGGCGGGAGGTACCGGGGAGCTGTTTTTT. The chain carries TRBV6-2 or TRBV6-3 and TRBJ2-2; the match to TRBD2 covers 8 bases. Per germline, CDR1 MNHEY and CDR2 SVGEGT. Unmatched junction bases numbered 4, after V lost 5 bases and J lost 5 bases. This CDR3 contains 14 residues.

The genes are TRBV12-3 or TRBV12-4 and TRBJ2-5; 9 nucleotides align to TRBD2. CDR3 length: 14 amino acids. The junction had 4 bases not matched to a gene; V was cut back by 7 bases and J by 1 base. CDR3 amino acids: CASNLAGLQETQYF. Written as DNA, the CDR3 is TGTGCCAGCAACCTAGCGGGACTCCAAGAGACCCAGTACTTC.

The chain combines TRBV3-1 with TRBJ2-5; unclear D gene. The J call may be faulty, since TRBJ2-7 better matches the DNA end. Germline V gene sequence: CDR1 LGHDT, CDR2 YNNKEL (reference sequence). The CDR3 has 14 amino acids. This CDR3 reads CASSQDLEALEQYF. The CDR3 DNA reads as TGTGCCAGCAGCCAAGATCTGGAAGCCCTCGAGCAGTACTTC.

The chain is built from TRBV14 and TRBJ1-2, with D perhaps matching TRBD1 (6 bases). Germline-derived CDR1 and CDR2 are SGHDN and FVKESK. CDR3 size: 15 residues. Between the trimmed V and J ends, which lost 2 bases and 4 bases, there was a span of 14 bases. The chain's CDR3 is CASSQFNRDGYGYTF. CDR3 in DNA: TGTGCCAGCAGCCAATTCAACAGGGATGGCTATGGCTACACCTTC.

The chain recombines TRBV9 with TRBJ1-1; D is perhaps TRBD1 (6 bases). CDR1 and CDR2 from the germline V gene are SGDLS and YYNGEE. Trimming shortened V by 0 bases and J by 5 bases, and 14 bases separated the two germline ends. This CDR3 region has 15 residues. Here the CDR3 DNA reads TGTGCCAGCAGCGTAGCGGGGGGCCTGGGGACTGAAGCTTTCTTT. Translation gives CASSVAGGLGTEAFF.